These 22 T cell receptor beta chains came from one sample sequenced in a study of cytomegalovirus exposure and HLA in healthy donors. It was with 60 Vbeta and 13 Jbeta primers that the PCR ran. TCRdb keeps only in-frame clones here, not all; method: immunoSEQ multiplex PCR. This table has about 160,000 clones, 60% to 80% appearing once. The material sequenced was PBMCs. These TCRs come from a middle-aged woman in good health and CMV-seropositive.

This chain connects TRBV6-1 to TRBJ1-5; the D gene is possibly TRBD1 (5 bases). CDR3 length: 15 residues. V was clipped by 5 bases and J by 5 bases, with 16 bases between them. CDR1 is MNHNS, CDR2 SASEGT, per germline. The CDR3 protein is CASSRTFLGDQPQHF. CDR3 bases: TGTGCCAGCAGTCGAACCTTTCTAGGGGATCAGCCCCAGCATTTT.

The V and J genes are TRBV5-1 and TRBJ2-3; 7 positions match TRBD2. The CDR3 runs to 15 residues. Losses at the gene ends were 3 bases for V and 0 bases for J; bases not matched to a gene: 4. Germline lookup yields CDR1 SGHRS and CDR2 YFSETQ. CDR3 nucleotides: TGCGCCAGCAGCTCTAGCGGACCTAGCACAGATACGCAGTATTTT. Protein product: CASSSSGPSTDTQYF.

This clone was counted only a few times. This rearrangement joins TRBV5-4 to TRBJ2-2, with 10 bases aligning to TRBD1. Unmatched junction bases numbered 2, after V lost 3 bases and J lost 0 bases. Germline CDR1 and CDR2: SGHNT and YYREEE (reference sequence). There are 16 residues in the CDR3. This chain's CDR3 is CASSSGTGANTGELFF. As DNA, the CDR3 is TGTGCCAGCAGCTCCGGGACAGGGGCGAACACCGGGGAGCTGTTTTTT.

V and J are TRBV7-2 and TRBJ2-1; D not resolved. Germline V gene lookup returns CDR1 SGHTA and CDR2 FQGNSA. Deletions cut 5 bases from V and 4 bases from J, with 9 bases between. This CDR3 has 13 residues. The CDR3 region is CASSPARYNEQFF. Written as DNA, the CDR3 is TGTGCCAGCAGCCCTGCCAGGTACAATGAGCAGTTCTTC. Based on the CDR3 plus reference TRBV7-2 and TRBJ2-1, the full variable domain is GAGVSQSPSNKVTEKGKDVELRCDPISGHTALYWYRQSLGQGLEFLIYFQGNSAPDKSGLPSDRFSAERTGGSVSTLTIQRTQQEDSAVYLCASSPARYNEQFFGPGTRLTVL.

Written as DNA, the CDR3 is TGTGCCAGCATTGGAAATTCAGGGGGCGGTTGGGCTTTCTTT. This codes for CASIGNSGGGWAFF. V and J are TRBV2 and TRBJ1-1, with TRBD1 identical over 8 bases. Germline V lookup: CDR1 SNHLY, CDR2 FYNNEI. The CDR3 contains 14 residues. V was pared by 7 bases and J by 11 bases, with 15 bases of the junction left unmatched.

V gene TRBV7-2 combines with J gene TRBJ2-1; 7 bases match TRBD1. CDR1 is SGHTA and CDR2 is FQGNSA in the germline V gene. This CDR3 is built from 16 residues. Germline trimming cut 1 base from V and 3 bases from J; bases unmatched to any gene: 6. CDR3 nucleotide sequence: TGTGCCAGCAGCTTAGTCGGACAGGCACACTACAATGAGCAGTTCTTC. Residues: CASSLVGQAHYNEQFF.

This chain uses TRBV9 with TRBJ2-1; 10 bases fit TRBD2. The CDR3 runs to 16 residues. Germline loops: CDR1 SGDLS, CDR2 YYNGEE. Trimming took 4 bases from V and 7 from J; bases not matched to a gene: 11. Here the CDR3 reads CASSLPGQRGGNEQFF. CDR3 in DNA: TGTGCCAGCAGCCTCCCGGGACAGCGGGGGGGAAATGAGCAGTTCTTC.

This chain links TRBV29-1 with TRBJ1-1; 7 bases agree with TRBD1. Trimming removed 7 bases from V and 0 bases from J; junction bases left unmatched: 5. The CDR3 has 13 amino acids. Germline loops: CDR1 SQVTM, CDR2 ANQGSEA. CDR3 sequence (DNA): TGCAGCGAATCACAGGGGCTGAACACTGAAGCTTTCTTT. Translating it yields CSESQGLNTEAFF.

The chain uses TRBV2 and TRBJ2-1; D possibly corresponds to TRBD1 (6 bases). This CDR3 is 13 amino acids long. CDR1 is SNHLY, CDR2 FYNNEI, per germline. Deletions cut 5 bases from V and 5 bases from J, with 10 bases between. CDR3 sequence reads: CASSLQGDNEQFF. The CDR3 region has the DNA TGTGCCAGCAGTTTACAGGGAGACAATGAGCAGTTCTTC.

The table lists this clone with a few counts. V and J are TRBV5-6 and TRBJ2-3; D perhaps matches TRBD1 (5 bases). Germline V lookup: CDR1 SGHDT, CDR2 YYEEEE. The CDR3 extends over 13 amino acids. Trimming removed 0 bases at V and 3 bases at J, with 5 bases between. CDR3 loop: CASSLEGTDTQYF. In DNA, the CDR3 is TGTGCCAGCAGCTTGGAGGGGACAGATACGCAGTATTTT.

The chain links TRBV19 to TRBJ1-1, with a tentative D call TRBD1 (6 bases). Germline V CDR1 and CDR2: LNHDA, SQIVND (reference sequence). The germline V and J ends were trimmed by 6 bases and 1 base, with 15 bases remaining between them. The CDR3 runs 15 residues. The CDR3 sequence is CASSNSGQPNTEAFF. The CDR3 coding sequence is TGTGCCAGTAGCAACTCGGGACAACCGAACACTGAAGCTTTCTTT.

This clone appeared a few times. The rearrangement uses TRBV5-1 and TRBJ1-1; no reliable D call. Germline V lookup: CDR1 SGHRS, CDR2 YFSETQ. CDR3 length: 15 amino acids. V lost 1 base, J lost 1 base, and 11 bases lay in between. As DNA, the CDR3 is TGCGCCAGCAGCTTGATACCGGGATCGAACACTGAAGCTTTCTTT. Translating it yields CASSLIPGSNTEAFF.

The chain links TRBV30 to TRBJ1-2, with a possible D match to TRBD1 (5 bases). Trimming took off 4 bases at V and 1 base at J, with 10 bases between the two ends. Germline loops: CDR1 GTSNPN, CDR2 SVGIG (reference sequence). The CDR3 has 13 amino acids. CDR3 loop: CAWTHQGNYGYTF. CDR3 nucleotide sequence: TGTGCCTGGACACATCAGGGTAACTATGGCTACACCTTC.

This chain links TRBV4-2 with TRBJ1-5, with D maybe TRBD1 (6 bases). The CDR3 is made up of 16 amino acids. Germline CDR1 reads LGHNA; CDR2 reads YNFKEQ. Trimming removed 0 bases at V and 4 bases at J, with 13 bases between. CDR3 region: CASSQDIGTLNQPQHF. DNA of the CDR3: TGTGCCAGCAGCCAAGATATCGGGACATTAAATCAGCCCCAGCATTTT.

This chain joins TRBV5-8 and TRBJ1-2; the D is unclear. Germline V gene lookup returns CDR1 SGHTS and CDR2 YDEGEE. Deletions cut 4 bases from V and 7 bases from J, with 14 bases between. CDR3 length equals 13 residues. The CDR3 loop reads CASSPVGGSGYTF. CDR3 DNA sequence: TGTGCCAGCAGCCCGGTCGGTGGTTCTGGCTACACCTTC.

This clone has a single count. J is TRBJ1-1 and V is TRBV11-3; no firm D call. Germline V CDR1 and CDR2: SGHNT, YENEEA. V lost 0 bases, J lost 1 base, and 9 bases lay in between. There are 15 residues in the CDR3. The CDR3 nucleotides read TGTGCCAGCAGCTTAGATTTGAACAGGAACACTGAAGCTTTCTTT. This encodes CASSLDLNRNTEAFF. Combining the CDR3 with reference TRBV11-3 and TRBJ1-1 gives the whole variable domain EAGVVQSPRYKIIEKKQPVAFWCNPISGHNTLYWYLQNLGQGPELLIRYENEEAVDDSQLPKDRFSAERLKGVDSTLKIQPAELGDSAVYLCASSLDLNRNTEAFFGQGTRLTVV.

This sequence joins TRBV6-5 and TRBJ1-2, with TRBD1 as a possible D gene (6 bases). The V end was cut by 0 bases, the J end by 4 bases, with 9 bases between. There are 14 residues in the CDR3. Germline lookup yields CDR1 MNHEY and CDR2 SVGAGI. The CDR3: CASSYSAGVYGYTF. The CDR3 DNA follows: TGTGCCAGCAGTTACTCAGCAGGGGTCTATGGCTACACCTTC.

V is TRBV9 and J is TRBJ2-3, with D possibly TRBD2 on 5 matching bases. From germline, CDR1 is SGDLS and CDR2 YYNGEE. This CDR3 comprises 13 residues. V shed 2 bases and J shed 3 bases, with 7 bases lying between them. The DNA of the CDR3 is TGTGCCAGCAGCGTCGGGGAGACAGATACGCAGTATTTT. Protein: CASSVGETDTQYF.

The chain uses TRBV7-2 and TRBJ2-7; 7 bases match TRBD2. Trimming took 5 bases from V and 3 from J; bases not matched to a gene: 13. The CDR3 length is 16 residues. Germline lookup yields CDR1 SGHTA and CDR2 FQGNSA. The CDR3 region is CASSPLRSGTYYEQYF. CDR3 DNA sequence: TGTGCCAGCAGCCCTCTGAGGAGCGGGACTTACTACGAGCAGTACTTC.

V usage is TRBV29-1 and J usage is TRBJ2-5, with 7 bases identical to TRBD1. Judging by the DNA end, TRBJ2-7 fits better; the J call may be wrong. The length of the CDR3 is 13 residues. In germline, CDR1 is SQVTM, CDR2 ANQGSEA. The CDR3 here is CSVARGIAYEQYF. For the CDR3, the DNA is TGCAGCGTTGCCAGGGGGATAGCCTACGAGCAGTACTTC.

This chain uses TRBV27 with TRBJ2-1; 8 bases are shared with TRBD2. The CDR3 totals 13 residues. CDR1 MNHEY and CDR2 SMNVEV come from the germline V gene (reference sequence). The ends lost 6 bases at V and 5 bases at J; junction bases unmatched: 3. This CDR3 is CASRTSVHNEQFF. CDR3 nucleotide sequence: TGTGCCAGCAGGACTAGCGTCCACAATGAGCAGTTCTTC.

The chain links TRBV7-2 to TRBJ1-1, with TRBD1 as a possible D gene (6 bases). The CDR3 is 13 residues long. Germline V gene lookup returns CDR1 SGHTA and CDR2 FQGNSA. V lost 5 bases to trimming and J lost 4 bases, with 11 bases between them. CDR3 sequence reads: CASSTQGTTEAFF. CDR3 sequence (DNA): TGTGCCAGCAGCACACAGGGAACCACTGAAGCTTTCTTT.